The sequence of this T cell receptor (beta chain) was determined in a study of human T cells and chemical hapten exposure (dated by TCRdb to about 2021). About the full investigation: For sensitization, 2% DPC in acetone was applied to a roughly 2 cm by roughly 2 cm area of upper inner arm skin. The study tracked peripheral blood TCR repertoire changes in vivo during primary and secondary sensitization to the hapten diphenylcyclopropenone (DPC) in alopecia patients. The mostly female patient cohort included alopecia areata with under or over 50% scalp involvement, alopecia totalis and alopecia universalis. Patients additionally received weekly therapeutic DPC doses to the scalp throughout the approximately 22-week study period. Patch tests used Finn chambers with 0.01% DPC on the upper back, scored after 6 days by International Contact Dermatitis Research Group standards. The libraries were sequenced as a pool, and the TCR yield per sample differed mostly because of small variations in library volumes within the pool. Blood samples were taken from patients before sensitization (week 0) and at 2, 6 and about 24 weeks after DPC sensitization. For TCR sequencing, blood came from 25 to 35 alopecia patients at anywhere from one to four time points (pre-sensitization, 2, 6 and 24 weeks). The study at large found these results: All patients had alopecia, a presumed autoimmune disease, so their immune response might differ from that of healthy individuals. Compared with pre-sensitization or healthy control sets, expanded TCRs formed significantly more large CDR3 similarity clusters, which is consistent with antigen-driven responses. The number of TCRs above 1 in 1000 frequency did not change with DPC sensitization; there was no evidence of global repertoire structure alterations. The number of PT1 expanded TCRs positively correlated with patch test score, significant at thresholds 8, 16 and 32 but not 4. After repeated subsampling, the strength of the expansion versus patch-test correlation and the threshold at which it became significant changed.

Libraries were constructed by RACE. This sample was sequenced with a NextSeq 500. During library preparation, unique molecular identifiers were attached to individual cDNA molecules so that TCRs could be counted quantitatively and reproducibly. Both TCR alpha and TCR beta chains were sequenced from each blood RNA sample. On the study's bioinformatics: A median of about 100,000 TCRs per sample was observed, with a range of about 20,000 to 750,000. V, J and CDR3 annotation of the TCR reads was performed with the Decombinator software suite. To make PS versus PT1 abundance plots, every sample was subsampled to the same number of TCRs (28,000). Expanded TCRs were defined as absent before sensitization and observed at least eight times at the 2-week time point. The public reads were quality trimmed at Q25 with fastp and then assembled into clones with MiXCR by TCRdb, keeping productive beta chains. Entries that share a CDR3 protein sequence are merged under the most common genes and DNA. TCRdb assigned the V and J calls; the authors' analysis was not used. Across this sample there are 75,000 to 100,000 distinct CDR3 sequences, with approximately 13% seen only once. Roughly 2.1% of the sample rests with the top ten.

In the germline V gene, CDR1 corresponds to MGHRA and CDR2 to YSYEKL. The CDR3 numbers 16 residues from cysteine through phenylalanine. Only CDR3 DNA remains: 48 bases, in frame from the first base. A distance of 10 bases separates the germline ends of V and J, which lose 0 bases and 0 bases respectively. Points on this clonotype: What this receptor recognizes is not known. It has no much larger one-base neighbor in the sample; base qualities were not kept.

The label giving this sample's time point can be read as: patch test 1, 2 weeks after DPC sensitization. The treatment or condition label of this sample denotes: therapeutic diphenylcyclopropenone sensitization with weekly scalp DPC. At each patch-test visit, blood was drawn before the patch test was applied. Eligible patients were aged 18 to 70, diagnosed with alopecia, deemed suitable for DPC therapy, and excluded if pregnant. Total RNA was extracted from unfractionated whole blood collected in Tempus Blood RNA tubes. The starting material was whole blood, obtained in connection with sensitization to the hapten diphenylcyclopropenone (DPC). The chain was built from TRBV4-1 and TRBJ2-3, and possibly TRBD1, on 5 matching bases. The receptor comes from a woman aged 35 to 49 with alopecia areata. Some clones in this sample may be carry-over from other donors' samples. The CDR3 reads CASSQDRSGSTDTQYF. The DNA is TGCGCCAGCAGCCAAGATCGGTCAGGGAGCACAGATACGCAGTATTTT.